This TCR beta chain was documented in a study of cytomegalovirus exposure and HLA in healthy donors. Germline CDR1 reads SGHVS; CDR2 reads FQNEAQ. The CDR3 sequence is 13 residues long. Trimming left V 1 base short and J 4 bases short, with 7 bases between. Overall study findings and caveats: A few CMV-associated chains were confirmed in vitro to be specific for CMV antigens.

This clone has a handful of counts. Its specificity is unknown. PCR used 60 Vbeta primers and 13 Jbeta primers. Sequencing used immunoSEQ multiplex PCR; TCRdb keeps in-frame clones, though not all of them. The sample lists 150,000 to 200,000 clones, 77% occurring once. The receptor was isolated from a woman in her thirties or forties in good health and CMV-seropositive. Material for sequencing was PBMCs. The rearrangement joins TRBV7-8 to TRBJ1-2, with a possible D match to TRBD1 (6 bases). The CDR3 nucleotides are TGTGCCAGCAGCTTAGGAGGGGGCTATGGCTACACCTTC. This sequence encodes CASSLGGGYGYTF.